Below are 2 T cell receptor beta chains sequenced from a single sample in a study of T cell repertoires in cytomegalovirus infection. Each CDR3 protein gets one entry after TCRdb re-called the reads with MiXCR. The sample contains roughly 200,000 distinct CDR3 sequences, 8% to 10% of which appear only once. Sequenced sample: PBMCs. Receptor source: a human donor in good health (CMV status not recorded). Some clones in this sample may be carry-over from other donors' samples.

The table lists this clonotype with many counts. The chain combines TRBV7-2 with TRBJ2-5, with D unclear. The CDR3 has 15 amino acids. Looked up from germline, CDR1 is SGHTA and CDR2 is FQGNSA. Trimming removed 1 base at V and 1 base at J, with 10 bases between. Here the CDR3 reads CASSLDSGPQETQYF. CDR3 DNA: TGTGCCAGCAGCTTAGATTCGGGCCCCCAAGAGACCCAGTACTTC.

This clonotype has ten or more counts. J is TRBJ2-4 and V is TRBV7-2; 9 nucleotides match TRBD1. CDR3 length: 19 amino acids. V shed 1 base, J shed 2 bases, and the junction held 12 bases outside the gene matches. CDR1 and CDR2 from the germline V gene are SGHTA and FQGNSA. In DNA, the CDR3 is TGTGCCAGCAGCTTAGGGACAGGGGTAGCCCAATTATCCAAAAACATTCAGTACTTC. This gives the protein CASSLGTGVAQLSKNIQYF.